This TCR beta chain stems from a study of control samples from healthy donors and cancer patients. This clone was counted a few times. This table comes from immunoSEQ multiplex PCR, and its TCRdb copy is limited to in-frame clones, with some not included. The sample lists about 98,000 clones, under 95% occurring once. Germline CDR1 reads SEHNR; CDR2 reads FQNEAQ (reference sequence). With 6 bases removed from V and 4 bases from J, the gap between germline ends came to 22 bases. The CDR3 is 16 amino acids. Sequencing was carried out using blood. The TCR was taken from a woman younger than 35 in good health. This chain connects TRBV7-9 to TRBJ2-7, with D tentatively TRBD1 (5 bases). The CDR3 loop is CASSFISGHTPYEQYF. Written as DNA, the CDR3 is TGTGCCAGCAGTTTTATTAGTGGACACACCCCGTACGAGCAGTACTTC.